This T cell receptor beta chain stems from a study of T cells in Graves' hyperthyroidism and ophthalmopathy. Overall study results and limits: Most thyroid clonotypes that were expanded above 0.001 also turned up in blood.

This clonotype was seen a few times. What it binds is not known. Looked up from germline, CDR1 is LNHNV and CDR2 is YYDKDF (reference sequence). Trimming pared 2 bases from V and 0 bases from J, leaving 0 bases between. The CDR3 loop spans 12 amino acids. TCR beta CDR3 regions were amplified from RNA. The HTBI primer set was used in a first-round RT-PCR of the TCR CDR3. TCRdb independently ran MiXCR on the multiplex PCR reads; one entry per CDR3 protein. Of about 840,000 distinct CDR3 sequences in the sample, roughly 37% were seen once. Patients were excluded for uncontrolled infection, other autoimmune disease, pregnancy or lactation. Clinicians diagnosed patients from clinical symptoms, serum thyroxine and TRAb, thyroid ultrasound and orbital computed tomography.

The V and J genes are TRBV15 and TRBJ2-3; D remains ambiguous. The TCR was taken from a man between 18 and 35 years old with Graves' hyperthyroidism. Sample: blood. The CDR3 protein is CATSRSTDTQYF. CDR3 bases: TGTGCCACCAGCAGAAGCACAGATACGCAGTATTTT.